Here is one T cell receptor (beta chain) with its context. This entry belongs to a study of cytomegalovirus exposure and HLA in healthy donors. Primers included in the PCR were 60 Vbeta and 13 Jbeta primers. Using immunoSEQ multiplex PCR, the repertoire was profiled, and TCRdb retains in-frame clones only, with some absent. The repertoire consists of some 200,000 clones, with around 70% occurring once and the leading ten covering 2.6%. The germline V gene encodes CDR1 SGHNT and CDR2 YYREEE (reference sequence). This CDR3 contains 12 residues. Trimming left V 3 bases short and J 6 bases short, with 8 bases between.

J is TRBJ2-3 and V is TRBV5-4, with D possibly being TRBD2 (5 bases). Sequences were obtained from PBMCs. The source of this sequence is a man between 35 and 55 years old in good health and CMV-seropositive. The CDR3 region is CASSWRADTQYF. The CDR3 coding sequence is TGTGCCAGCAGCTGGCGGGCCGATACGCAGTATTTT.